The 19 T cell receptor beta chains given below trace back to one sample, sequenced in a study of human T cells and chemical hapten exposure. TCRdb used MiXCR to reprocess the RACE reads, holding one entry per CDR3 protein. The profile shows around 70,000 distinct CDR3 sequences, 11% of them singletons. Time point of the sample: patch test 3, about 24 weeks after DPC sensitization. Treatment in this sample: therapeutic diphenylcyclopropenone sensitization with weekly scalp DPC. The sequenced sample was whole blood, obtained in connection with sensitization to the hapten diphenylcyclopropenone (DPC). The receptors were gathered from a woman between 50 and 59 years old with alopecia areata. Some clones in this sample may be carry-over from other donors' samples.

This clonotype was recorded a few times. V usage is TRBV29-1 and J usage is TRBJ1-1, with TRBD1 as a possible D gene (6 bases). The V gene's germline CDR1 is SQVTM and CDR2 ANQGSEA. V lost 2 bases to trimming and J lost 10 bases, with 14 bases between them. This CDR3 has 12 amino acids. The CDR3 region is CSVEFRGTGAFF. The DNA of the CDR3 is TGCAGCGTTGAATTCAGGGGAACGGGAGCTTTCTTT.

This clonotype has just a few counts. The CDR3 protein is CASKLGTTRADTQYF. The CDR3 coding sequence is TGTGCCAGCAAATTGGGGACAACGAGGGCAGATACGCAGTATTTT. J is TRBJ2-3 and V is TRBV28; weak D call: TRBD1 (6 bases). Deletions cut 7 bases from V and 4 bases from J, with 18 bases between. Germline CDR1 MDHEN, CDR2 SYDVKM. The CDR3 has 15 amino acids.

This clonotype was seen a few times. The CDR3 DNA reads TGCGCCAGCAGCCCGAGGAGGGTTGGGGCCCCGAGCACCGGGGAGCTGTTTTTT. Amino acids: CASSPRRVGAPSTGELFF. The chain uses TRBV4-1 and TRBJ2-2, with a tentative D call TRBD2 (6 bases). V dropped 4 bases and J dropped 4 bases, with 22 bases sitting between them. Germline V gene data show CDR1 as MGHRA and CDR2 as YSYEKL. This CDR3 region has 18 residues.

There are many counts of this clonotype. The rearrangement joins TRBV7-9 to TRBJ2-7; D possibly uses TRBD1 or TRBD2 (5 bases each). CDR3 length: 14 residues. From germline, CDR1 is SEHNR and CDR2 FQNEAQ (reference sequence). The V and J ends lost 0 bases and 6 bases respectively, with 12 bases between them. The CDR3 sequence: CASSLASSGGEQYF. For the CDR3, the DNA is TGTGCCAGCAGCTTAGCGAGTTCTGGGGGCGAGCAGTACTTC.

The chain carries TRBV7-9 and TRBJ1-1; D is unresolved. There are 14 residues in the CDR3. CDR1 SEHNR and CDR2 FQNEAQ come from the germline V gene (reference sequence). With 6 bases removed from V and 3 bases from J, the gap between germline ends came to 14 bases. CDR3 sequence: CASSYPRRDTEAFF. The CDR3 DNA is TGTGCCAGCAGTTACCCTCGCAGAGACACTGAAGCTTTCTTT.

The table lists this clonotype with many counts. The V gene is TRBV9, the J gene TRBJ2-7; tentatively, D is TRBD2 (6 bases). The CDR3 contains 13 residues. V was cut by 7 bases and J by 1 base, with 12 bases left in between. Germline CDR1 is SGDLS and CDR2 is YYNGEE. The CDR3 loop is CASGGAVSYEQYF. As DNA, the CDR3 is TGTGCCAGCGGAGGGGCGGTGTCCTACGAGCAGTACTTC.

V is TRBV15 and J is TRBJ2-5; D remains unclear. Deletions cut 3 bases from V and 3 bases from J, with 2 bases between. The CDR3 has 11 amino acids. Germline CDR1 LNHNV, CDR2 YYDKDF (reference sequence). The CDR3 loop reads CATSREETQYF. CDR3 in DNA: TGTGCCACCAGCAGGGAAGAGACCCAGTACTTC. The full variable domain, its missing parts supplied by reference TRBV15 and TRBJ2-5, is DAMVIQNPRYQVTQFGKPVTLSCSQTLNHNVMYWYQQKSSQAPKLLFHYYDKDFNNEADTPDNFQSRRPNTSFCFLDIRSPGLGDTAMYLCATSREETQYFGPGTRLLVL.

This clonotype has ten or more counts. The rearrangement links TRBV6-5 to TRBJ1-1; D not resolved. Per germline, CDR1 MNHEY and CDR2 SVGAGI. V was clipped by 4 bases and J by 7 bases, with 19 bases between them. The CDR3 is 15 amino acids. CDR3 nucleotides: TGTGCCAGCAGTTCCCCAGGTGGTAATGAACTTGAAGCTTTCTTT. It encodes CASSSPGGNELEAFF.

This clonotype has a count of ten or more. V and J are TRBV7-2 and TRBJ2-5; D is ambiguous. The CDR3 covers 11 residues. Germline V gene sequence: CDR1 SGHTA, CDR2 FQGNSA. Trimming stripped 0 bases from V and 4 bases from J, with 0 bases between. The chain's CDR3 is CASSLAETQYF. CDR3 nucleotide sequence: TGTGCCAGCAGCTTAGCAGAGACCCAGTACTTC. Filled out from reference TRBV7-2 and TRBJ2-5, the complete variable domain reads GAGVSQSPSNKVTEKGKDVELRCDPISGHTALYWYRQSLGQGLEFLIYFQGNSAPDKSGLPSDRFSAERTGGSVSTLTIQRTQQEDSAVYLCASSLAETQYFGPGTRLLVL.

This clonotype appeared many times. The chain couples TRBV7-2 to TRBJ1-5, with a tentative D call TRBD1 (6 bases). CDR1 is SGHTA and CDR2 is FQGNSA in the germline V gene. The CDR3 runs 14 residues. Between the trimmed V and J ends, which lost 5 bases and 6 bases, there was a span of 14 bases. CDR3 sequence reads: CASSPGQGLQPQHF. For the CDR3, the DNA is TGTGCCAGCAGCCCAGGGCAGGGGCTTCAGCCCCAGCATTTT.

This clonotype was observed a handful of times. This sequence joins TRBV2 and TRBJ1-2, with TRBD1 matching over 11 bases. This CDR3 region has 15 residues. Germline values: CDR1 SNHLY, CDR2 FYNNEI. V shed 6 bases and J 0 bases; nucleotides not matched to a gene: 3. CDR3 coding DNA: TGTGCCAGCAGAAAGGGACAGGGGGCTAACTATGGCTACACCTTC. It translates to CASRKGQGANYGYTF.

The chain uses TRBV29-1 and TRBJ1-6; 11 nucleotides match TRBD1. CDR3 length equals 13 residues. The germline CDR1 and CDR2 sequences are SQVTM and ANQGSEA. The J segment lost 10 bases and the V segment lost 6 bases, leaving 5 bases of the junction unmatched. The CDR3 region is CSVRTGGDSPLHF. The CDR3 coding sequence is TGCAGCGTCCGGACAGGGGGCGACTCACCCCTCCACTTT.

This clonotype was detected ten times or more. The chain links TRBV6-2 or TRBV6-3 to TRBJ2-3; 7 bases match TRBD2. V was clipped by 6 bases and J by 1 base; unmatched bases: 4. The CDR3 extends over 14 amino acids. CDR1 is MNHEY and CDR2 is SVGEGT in the germline V gene. The DNA of the CDR3 is TGTGCCAGCAGCCTCGGACTAGGCACAGATACGCAGTATTTT. It is translated as CASSLGLGTDTQYF.

A remark on this clonotype: A clone one base away is much larger, so this may be a read error. Because the CDR3 is missing its conserved closing phenylalanine or tryptophan, this is likely a read error. The genes are TRBV28 and TRBJ2-4; D uncertain. Germline CDR1 is MDHEN and CDR2 is SYDVKM. The CDR3 consists of 13 residues. The V gene lost 6 bases and the J gene lost 0 bases, with 6 bases spanning the gap. Here the CDR3 DNA reads TGTGCCAGCAGACCGCTAGCCAAAAACATTCAGTACTTA. Translated, it gives CASRPLAKNIQYL.

This clonotype was detected many times. The gene calls are TRBV10-3 and TRBJ2-5, with 7 bases that match TRBD1. The junction had 3 bases not matched to a gene; V was cut back by 3 bases and J by 5 bases. The CDR3 sequence is 13 residues long. Germline CDR1 is ENHRY and CDR2 is SYGVKD. The CDR3 nucleotides read TGTGCCATCAGTGAAGACAGGGTTGAGACCCAGTACTTC. Amino acid sequence: CAISEDRVETQYF.

The chain has TRBV6-2 or TRBV6-3 and TRBJ2-4; possibly TRBD2 for D (6 bases). The germline V gene encodes CDR1 MNHEY and CDR2 SVGEGT. The CDR3 length is 14 residues. Deletions cut 2 bases from V and 6 bases from J, with 11 bases between. CDR3 sequence reads: CASSYGGSGNIQYF. The CDR3 nucleotides are TGTGCCAGCAGTTACGGCGGTAGCGGAAACATTCAGTACTTC.

In its sample, this clonotype was seen a few times. The chain links TRBV3-1 to TRBJ2-7; 10 bases map to TRBD2. The germline V gene has CDR1 LGHDT and CDR2 YNNKEL (reference sequence). The V gene end was trimmed by 4 bases and the J gene end by 2 bases; junction bases not matched to a gene: 5. The CDR3 consists of 15 residues. CDR3 nucleotide sequence: TGTGCCAGCAGCCCTCTAGCGGGAGCAACCTACGAGCAGTACTTC. The encoded protein is CASSPLAGATYEQYF.

The V gene is TRBV5-1, the J gene TRBJ2-7; 8 bases map to TRBD2. Germline values: CDR1 SGHRS, CDR2 YFSETQ. The CDR3 is made up of 15 amino acids. With 4 bases clipped from V and 3 bases from J, the junction kept 9 bases outside the gene matches. The CDR3 loop is CASSPPSGGHYEQYF. The CDR3 region has the DNA TGCGCCAGCAGCCCCCCCTCGGGGGGGCACTACGAGCAGTACTTC.

V is TRBV2 and J is TRBJ1-5; D might be TRBD1 (5 bases). This CDR3 spans 13 amino acids. V lost 8 bases and J lost 4, with 12 bases in between. Germline CDR1 reads SNHLY; CDR2 reads FYNNEI. As DNA, the CDR3 is TGTGCCAGCCAAATCCGGGGGAATCAGCCCCAGCATTTT. This gives the protein CASQIRGNQPQHF.